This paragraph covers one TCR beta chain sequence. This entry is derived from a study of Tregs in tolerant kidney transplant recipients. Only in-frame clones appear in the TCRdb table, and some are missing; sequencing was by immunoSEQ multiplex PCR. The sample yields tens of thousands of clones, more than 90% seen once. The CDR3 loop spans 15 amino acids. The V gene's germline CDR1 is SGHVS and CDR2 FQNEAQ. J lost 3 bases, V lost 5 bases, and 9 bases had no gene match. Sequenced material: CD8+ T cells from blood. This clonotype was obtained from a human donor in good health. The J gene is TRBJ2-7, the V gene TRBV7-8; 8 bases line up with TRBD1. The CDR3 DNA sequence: TGTGCCAGCAGCCCCGTGACAGGGGCAGGCTACGAGCAGTACTTC. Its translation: CASSPVTGAGYEQYF.